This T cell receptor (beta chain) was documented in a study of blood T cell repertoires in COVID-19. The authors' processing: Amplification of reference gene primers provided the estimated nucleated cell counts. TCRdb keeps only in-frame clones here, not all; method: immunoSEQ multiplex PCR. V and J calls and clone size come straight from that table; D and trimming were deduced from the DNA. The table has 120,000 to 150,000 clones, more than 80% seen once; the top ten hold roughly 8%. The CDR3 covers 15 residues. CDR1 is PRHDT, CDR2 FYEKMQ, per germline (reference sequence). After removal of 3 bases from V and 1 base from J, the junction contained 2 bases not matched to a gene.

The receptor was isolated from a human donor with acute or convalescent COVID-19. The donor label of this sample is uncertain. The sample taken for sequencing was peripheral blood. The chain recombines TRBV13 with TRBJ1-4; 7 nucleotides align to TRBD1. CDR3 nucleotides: TGTGCCAGCAGCTTCCGGACAGGAACTAATGAAAAACTGTTTTTT. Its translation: CASSFRTGTNEKLFF.